The 24 T cell receptor beta chains below all came from one sample that was sequenced in a study of T cells in Graves' hyperthyroidism and ophthalmopathy. Authors of the study amplified TCR beta CDR3 regions from RNA transcripts. The TCR CDR3 first-round RT-PCR relied on the HTBI primer set. TCRdb analysed the multiplex PCR reads with MiXCR anew, one entry per CDR3 protein. The table has some 92,000 distinct CDR3 sequences, approximately 39% seen once. Sequencing was performed on peripheral blood or thyroid tissue (not recorded which). The receptors derive from a woman under 40 with Graves' hyperthyroidism.

There are many counts of this clonotype. The chain recombines TRBV14 with TRBJ2-7; TRBD2 aligns across 13 bases. This CDR3 has 14 residues. The ends lost 8 bases at V and 1 base at J; junction bases unmatched: 2. Germline values: CDR1 SGHDN, CDR2 FVKESK. CDR3 loop: CASRTSGGSYEQYF. The CDR3 nucleotides are TGTGCCAGCCGGACTAGCGGGGGATCCTACGAGCAGTACTTC.

This clonotype was recorded many times. This chain connects TRBV20-1 to TRBJ1-5; D is uncertain. Per germline, CDR1 DFQATT and CDR2 SNEGSKA (reference sequence). The CDR3 runs to 12 residues. Trimming left V 3 bases short and J 6 bases short, with 9 bases between. CDR3 sequence reads: CSAREGIQPQHF. DNA for the CDR3: TGCAGTGCTAGGGAAGGTATTCAGCCCCAGCATTTT.

V is TRBV7-9 and J is TRBJ1-2; 9 bases are a match to TRBD1. Germline loops: CDR1 SEHNR, CDR2 FQNEAQ (reference sequence). The CDR3 loop spans 12 amino acids. V trimming: 5 bases; J trimming: 10 bases; junction bases outside the gene matches: 5. Here the CDR3 DNA reads TGTGCCAGCAGCCGACAGGGGGGGATCTACACCTTC. Its translation is CASSRQGGIYTF.

In this sample, this clonotype turned up many times. The chain has TRBV24-1 and TRBJ2-3; TRBD2 might be the D (6 bases). The ends were cut back, 3 bases at V and 6 bases at J, with 21 bases in the middle. Germline V gives CDR1 KGHDR, CDR2 SFDVKD. The CDR3 spans 17 residues. The DNA of the CDR3 is TGTGCCACCAGTGATCCCGGCGGTAGCGGTGGGAGGGATACGCAGTATTTT. It encodes CATSDPGGSGGRDTQYF.

This clonotype was found many times. A read error may explain this, as a much larger clone is one base away. This sequence joins TRBV20-1 and TRBJ1-1, with 7 bases matching TRBD1. CDR1 and CDR2 from the germline V gene are DFQATT and SNEGSKA (reference sequence). The CDR3 length is 14 residues. The CDR3 DNA reads as TGCTGTGCCTTACTCAGGGGGGAGAACACTGAAGCTTTCTTT. Amino acids: CCALLRGENTEAFF.

The chain links TRBV2 to TRBJ1-2; the D is unclear. V dropped 7 bases and J dropped 6 bases, with 15 bases sitting between them. CDR1 and CDR2 from the germline V gene are SNHLY and FYNNEI. This CDR3 comprises 13 residues. The DNA of the CDR3 is TGTGCCAGCATCGGACGGATACACCATGGCTACACCTTC. Translation: CASIGRIHHGYTF.

This clonotype has more than one count but fewer than ten. The chain joins TRBV7-9 to TRBJ2-3; no clear D. From germline, CDR1 is SEHNR and CDR2 FQNEAQ (reference sequence). Trimming stripped 2 bases from V and 5 bases from J, with 11 bases between. The CDR3 totals 14 residues. The CDR3 reads CASSLRQFGDTQYF. DNA for the CDR3: TGTGCCAGCAGCTTACGTCAGTTCGGAGATACGCAGTATTTT.

The chain couples TRBV20-1 to TRBJ1-4, with TRBD1 identical over 7 bases. Germline V CDR1 and CDR2: DFQATT, SNEGSKA (reference sequence). There are 14 residues in the CDR3. The J segment lost 8 bases and the V segment lost 3 bases, leaving 9 bases of the junction unmatched. CDR3 protein: CSARSRGLGEKLFF. Here the CDR3 DNA reads TGCAGTGCTAGGTCAAGGGGGCTAGGGGAAAAACTGTTTTTT.

This clonotype was counted many times. J is TRBJ1-2 and V is TRBV7-9, with 8 bases that match TRBD1. Losses at the gene ends were 3 bases for V and 7 bases for J; bases not matched to a gene: 4. The CDR3 loop spans 13 amino acids. Germline-derived CDR1 and CDR2 are SEHNR and FQNEAQ (reference sequence). The CDR3 sequence is CASSFGQGGGYTF. CDR3 nucleotides: TGTGCCAGCAGCTTTGGACAGGGTGGTGGCTACACCTTC.

This clonotype showed up many times. The rearrangement uses TRBV12-5 and TRBJ1-1, with 9 bases fitting TRBD1. The ends lost 7 bases at V and 10 bases at J; junction bases unmatched: 10. This CDR3 contains 13 residues. Germline V gives CDR1 LGHNT, CDR2 FRNRAP. The CDR3 region is CASAAQGALPAFF. In DNA, the CDR3 is TGTGCTAGTGCCGCACAGGGGGCCCTGCCAGCTTTCTTT. The full variable domain, rest sourced from reference TRBV12-5 and TRBJ1-1, is DARVTQTPRHKVTEMGQEVTMRCQPILGHNTVFWYRQTMMQGLELLAYFRNRAPLDDSGMPKDRFSAEMPDATLATLKIQPSEPRDSAVYFCASAAQGALPAFFGQGTRLTVV.

Ten or more counts support this clonotype. CDR3 loop: CAIRRWETQYF. The CDR3 DNA reads TGTGCCATCAGGCGTTGGGAGACCCAGTACTTC. The chain is built from TRBV10-3 and TRBJ2-5; D is undetermined. Looked up from germline, CDR1 is ENHRY and CDR2 is SYGVKD. This CDR3 spans 11 amino acids. The V end lost 6 bases, the J end lost 5 bases, and 7 bases lay between the germline ends.

The gene calls are TRBV20-1 and TRBJ2-7; 7 nucleotides line up with TRBD2. Trimming cost V 0 bases and J 1 base; bases outside gene matches: 9. Germline V gene data show CDR1 as DFQATT and CDR2 as SNEGSKA (reference sequence). The CDR3 spans 16 residues. The CDR3 here is CSARDRGGARSYEQYF. The CDR3 DNA sequence: TGCAGTGCTAGAGACCGGGGAGGGGCTAGGTCCTACGAGCAGTACTTC.

This rearrangement joins TRBV15 to TRBJ2-5; TRBD1 aligns across 7 bases. Germline assignment: CDR1 LNHNV and CDR2 YYDKDF (reference sequence). The length of the CDR3 is 16 residues. V lost 1 base, J lost 4 bases, and 9 bases stayed unmatched. The CDR3 is CATSRGDSEGGETQYF. CDR3 coding DNA: TGTGCCACCAGCAGAGGGGACAGCGAGGGTGGAGAGACCCAGTACTTC.

Turning to this clonotype: No conserved phenylalanine or tryptophan ends this CDR3, so it is likely a read error. The DNA is omitted, as the CDR3 cannot be located on it reliably, and the CDR3 follows TCRdb's listing. The chain's CDR3 is CASSDRMSGRRS. The J gene is TRBJ2-2, the V gene TRBV6-4; TRBD1, the table's D call, lacks a check against the DNA. With termini counted, the CDR3 has 12 amino acids. Germline V gene sequence: CDR1 MRHNA, CDR2 SNTAGT.

J is TRBJ2-2 and V is TRBV7-9, with TRBD2 matching over 15 bases. With 4 bases clipped from V and 4 bases from J, the junction kept 4 bases outside the gene matches. The germline gives CDR1 SEHNR, CDR2 FQNEAQ (reference sequence). The CDR3 is 17 amino acids. The CDR3 DNA sequence: TGTGCCAGCAGCTCCGGGACTAGCGGGAGGAGCACCGGGGAGCTGTTTTTT. It encodes CASSSGTSGRSTGELFF.

V and J are TRBV15 and TRBJ2-5, with D tentatively TRBD2 (5 bases). CDR1 and CDR2 (germline): LNHNV, YYDKDF (reference sequence). Trimming stripped 3 bases from V and 0 bases from J, with 8 bases between. This CDR3 has 14 residues. The CDR3 nucleotides are TGTGCCACCAGCAGGGACTTAAACCAAGAGACCCAGTACTTC. It specifies CATSRDLNQETQYF.

This clonotype was observed at least ten times. The rearrangement uses TRBV7-3 and TRBJ2-6; 7 bases are a match to TRBD1. The CDR3 runs 16 residues. Germline V CDR1 and CDR2: SGHTA, FQGTGA. After removal of 3 bases from V and 4 bases from J, the junction contained 6 bases not matched to a gene. Here the CDR3 reads CASSLATGVGANVLTF. As DNA, the CDR3 is TGTGCCAGCAGCTTGGCAACAGGGGTCGGGGCCAACGTCCTGACTTTC.

This clonotype was detected many times. This CDR3 is CASSASQGGNQPQHF. In nucleotides, the CDR3 is TGTGCCAGCAGTGCGTCGCAGGGCGGGAATCAGCCCCAGCATTTT. V usage is TRBV2 and J usage is TRBJ1-5; perhaps TRBD1 as D (5 bases). The CDR3 contains 15 residues. Germline V CDR1 and CDR2: SNHLY, FYNNEI. Trimming took 4 bases from V and 4 from J, leaving 14 bases between them.

J is TRBJ1-4 and V is TRBV7-2, with a weak D call TRBD1 (5 bases). The CDR3 contains 14 residues. Germline CDR1 reads SGHTA; CDR2 reads FQGNSA. V lost 3 bases, J lost 7 bases, and 12 bases lay in between. The CDR3 region is CASSLGPNTEKLFF. CDR3 bases: TGTGCCAGCAGCTTGGGACCTAACACTGAAAAACTGTTTTTT. Combining the CDR3 with reference TRBV7-2 and TRBJ1-4 gives the whole variable domain GAGVSQSPSNKVTEKGKDVELRCDPISGHTALYWYRQSLGQGLEFLIYFQGNSAPDKSGLPSDRFSAERTGGSVSTLTIQRTQQEDSAVYLCASSLGPNTEKLFFGSGTQLSVL.

This clonotype was counted many times. This chain connects TRBV27 to TRBJ2-5; TRBD2 matches at 12 bases. The germline gives CDR1 MNHEY, CDR2 SMNVEV (reference sequence). V lost 1 base, J lost 4 bases, and 1 base stayed unmatched. The CDR3 runs 15 residues. CDR3 nucleotides: TGTGCCAGCAGTTTATGGGGACTAGCGGGAGAGACCCAGTACTTC. Protein product: CASSLWGLAGETQYF.

V is TRBV29-1 and J is TRBJ2-7; 9 bases align to TRBD1. Germline-derived CDR1 and CDR2 are SQVTM and ANQGSEA. J was trimmed by 3 bases and V by 7 bases; bases with no gene match: 4. The length of the CDR3 is 12 residues. The CDR3 sequence is CSDGTGIYEQYF. The CDR3 DNA is TGCAGCGACGGGACAGGGATCTACGAGCAGTACTTC.

This clonotype was found many times. The chain combines TRBV28 with TRBJ1-5; D might be TRBD1 (6 bases). CDR3 length equals 13 residues. The germline V gene encodes CDR1 MDHEN and CDR2 SYDVKM. V lost 6 bases and J 4 bases, leaving 10 bases between the germline ends. The chain's CDR3 is CASRTGWNQPQHF. The CDR3 DNA follows: TGTGCCAGCAGAACAGGGTGGAATCAGCCCCAGCATTTT. The full variable domain, rest sourced from reference TRBV28 and TRBJ1-5, is DVKVTQSSRYLVKRTGEKVFLECVQDMDHENMFWYRQDPGLGLRLIYFSYDVKMKEKGDIPEGYSVSREKKERFSLILESASTNQTSMYLCASRTGWNQPQHFGDGTRLSIL.

This clonotype was recorded many times. Since a much larger clone is just one base distant, this may be a read error. The genes are TRBV5-1 and TRBJ1-1; the D is unclear. In germline, CDR1 is SGHRS, CDR2 YFSETQ. V was trimmed by 0 bases and J by 1 base, leaving 4 bases between them. This CDR3 contains 13 residues. The CDR3 loop is CASSLEWNTEAFF. For the CDR3, the DNA is TGCGCCAGCAGCTTGGAGTGGAACACTGAAGCTTTCTTT.

CDR3 residues: CASSLAGQLSGNTIYF. The CDR3 nucleotides are TGTGCCAGCAGCTTAGCGGGACAGCTCTCTGGAAACACCATATATTTT. The chain couples TRBV7-4 to TRBJ1-3; 7 positions match TRBD1. Germline trimming cut 0 bases from V and 0 bases from J; bases unmatched to any gene: 2. In germline, CDR1 is SGHVT, CDR2 SQSDAQ. There are 16 residues in the CDR3.